This entry is about one T cell receptor beta chain. Its antigen is not identified. Time point reported: newly diagnosed GD, antithyroid drugs for less than 3 months. PBMC-extracted RNA yielded the TCR library. Graves' disease was diagnosed by American Thyroid Association guidelines. The data stem from a study of regulatory T cells in long-lasting Graves disease. Findings of the study overall: With persistent disease, TRBV28, TRBJ1-2 and TRBJ2-5 were the favored segments.

Library construction for TCR beta used iRepertoire HTBI primers and Arm-PCR of CDR3 regions. In the original processing: Across all samples, approximately 64 TRBV segments and 11 to 15 TRBJ segments were identified. TCRdb re-analysed the multiplex PCR reads in MiXCR, keeping a single row per CDR3 protein. V and J calls and clone size were set by TCRdb, not the authors. This table holds 500,000 or so distinct CDR3 sequences, about 16% found once. The CDR3 has 13 amino acids. V was cut by 3 bases and J by 2 bases, with 8 bases left in between. Germline assignment: CDR1 SQVTM and CDR2 ANQGSEA. These same data were also listed under a study on T cells in Graves' hyperthyroidism and ophthalmopathy.

The receptor was isolated from a middle-aged man with Graves disease. V gene TRBV29-1 combines with J gene TRBJ2-1; D gene ambiguous. Material: peripheral blood mononuclear cells (PBMCs), obtained at new diagnosis, from a patient treated with antithyroid drugs. The CDR3 loop reads CSVDEATYNEQFF. CDR3 DNA: TGCAGCGTTGATGAGGCGACCTACAATGAGCAGTTCTTC.